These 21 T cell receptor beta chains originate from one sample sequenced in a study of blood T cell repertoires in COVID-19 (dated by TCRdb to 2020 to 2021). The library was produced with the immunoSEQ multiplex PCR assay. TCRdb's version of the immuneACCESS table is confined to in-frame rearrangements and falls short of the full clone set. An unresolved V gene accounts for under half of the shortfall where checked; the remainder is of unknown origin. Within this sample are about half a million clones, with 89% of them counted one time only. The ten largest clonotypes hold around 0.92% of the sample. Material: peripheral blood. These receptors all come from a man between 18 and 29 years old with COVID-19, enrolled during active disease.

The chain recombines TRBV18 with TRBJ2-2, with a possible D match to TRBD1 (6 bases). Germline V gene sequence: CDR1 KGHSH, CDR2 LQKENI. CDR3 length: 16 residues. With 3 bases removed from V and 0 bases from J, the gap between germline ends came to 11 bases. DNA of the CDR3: TGTGCCAGCTCACCTCAACAGGGCCCGAACACCGGGGAGCTGTTTTTT. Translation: CASSPQQGPNTGELFF.

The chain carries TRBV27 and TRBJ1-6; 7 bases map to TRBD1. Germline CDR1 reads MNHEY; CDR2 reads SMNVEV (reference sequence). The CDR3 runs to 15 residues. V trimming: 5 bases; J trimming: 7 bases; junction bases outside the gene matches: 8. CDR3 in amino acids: CASSPWGDRNSPLHF. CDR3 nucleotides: TGTGCCAGCAGTCCATGGGGGGACAGAAATTCACCCCTCCACTTT.

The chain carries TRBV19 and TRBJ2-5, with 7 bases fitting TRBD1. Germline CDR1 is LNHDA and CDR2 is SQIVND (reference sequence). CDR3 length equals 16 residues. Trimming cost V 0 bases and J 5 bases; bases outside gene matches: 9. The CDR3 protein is CASSIDPGQRRETQYF. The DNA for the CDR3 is TGTGCCAGTAGTATAGATCCGGGACAGAGGAGGGAGACCCAGTACTTC.

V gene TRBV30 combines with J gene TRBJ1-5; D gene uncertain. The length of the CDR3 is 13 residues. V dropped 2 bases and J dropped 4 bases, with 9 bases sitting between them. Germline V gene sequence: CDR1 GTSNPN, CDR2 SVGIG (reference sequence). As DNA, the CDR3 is TGTGCCTGGAGTTATGGCAGAAATCAGCCCCAGCATTTT. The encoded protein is CAWSYGRNQPQHF.

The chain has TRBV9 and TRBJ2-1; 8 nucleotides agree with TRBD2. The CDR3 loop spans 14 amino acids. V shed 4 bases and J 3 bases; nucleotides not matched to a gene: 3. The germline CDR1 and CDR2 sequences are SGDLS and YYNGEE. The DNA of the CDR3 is TGTGCCAGCAGCCGGGGGGGCGGCTACAATGAGCAGTTCTTC. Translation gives CASSRGGGYNEQFF.

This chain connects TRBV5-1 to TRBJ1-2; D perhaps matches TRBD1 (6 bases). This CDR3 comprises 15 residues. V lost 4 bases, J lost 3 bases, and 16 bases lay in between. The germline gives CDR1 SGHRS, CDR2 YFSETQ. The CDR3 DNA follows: TGCGCCAGCAGCCCGGAAGGGGGAGCTGACTATGGCTACACCTTC. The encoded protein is CASSPEGGADYGYTF.

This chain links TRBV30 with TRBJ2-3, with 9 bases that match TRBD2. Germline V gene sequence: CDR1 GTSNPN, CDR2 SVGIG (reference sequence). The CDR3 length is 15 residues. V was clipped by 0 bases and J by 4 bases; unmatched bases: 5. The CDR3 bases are TGTGCCTGGAGTGTGAGTAGCGGGAGCGCAGATACGCAGTATTTT. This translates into CAWSVSSGSADTQYF.

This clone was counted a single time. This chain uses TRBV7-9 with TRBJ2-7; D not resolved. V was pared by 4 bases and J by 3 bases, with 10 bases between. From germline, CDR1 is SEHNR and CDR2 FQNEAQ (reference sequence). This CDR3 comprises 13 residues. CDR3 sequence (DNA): TGTGCCAGCAGCTCCATACAGCTCTACGAGCAGTACTTC. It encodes CASSSIQLYEQYF. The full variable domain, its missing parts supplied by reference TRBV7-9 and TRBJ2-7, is DTGVSQNPRHKITKRGQNVTFRCDPISEHNRLYWYRQTLGQGPEFLTYFQNEAQLEKSRLLSDRFSAERPKGSFSTLEIQRTEQGDSAMYLCASSSIQLYEQYFGPGTRLTVT.

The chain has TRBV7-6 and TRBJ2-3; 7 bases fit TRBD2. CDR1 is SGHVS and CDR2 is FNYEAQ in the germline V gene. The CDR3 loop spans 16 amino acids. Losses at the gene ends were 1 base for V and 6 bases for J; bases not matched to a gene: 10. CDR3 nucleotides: TGTGCCAGCAGCTTAGAAGCGGGATTTTATAGCGATACGCAGTATTTT. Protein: CASSLEAGFYSDTQYF.

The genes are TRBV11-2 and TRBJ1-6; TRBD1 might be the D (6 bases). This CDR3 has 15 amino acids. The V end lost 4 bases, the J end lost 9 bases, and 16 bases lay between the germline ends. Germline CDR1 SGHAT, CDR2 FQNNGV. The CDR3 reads CASSSLTGRGSPLHF. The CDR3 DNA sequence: TGTGCCAGCAGCTCTTTGACAGGCAGGGGTTCACCCCTCCACTTT. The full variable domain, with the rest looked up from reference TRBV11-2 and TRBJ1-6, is EAGVAQSPRYKIIEKRQSVAFWCNPISGHATLYWYQQILGQGPKLLIQFQNNGVVDDSQLPKDRFSAERLKGVDSTLKIQPAKLEDSAVYLCASSSLTGRGSPLHFGNGTRLTVT.

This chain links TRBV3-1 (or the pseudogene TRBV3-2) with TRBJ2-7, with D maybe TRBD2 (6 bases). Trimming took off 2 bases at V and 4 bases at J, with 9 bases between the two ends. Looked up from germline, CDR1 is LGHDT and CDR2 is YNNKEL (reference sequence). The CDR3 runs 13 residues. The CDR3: CASSQPGLYEQYF. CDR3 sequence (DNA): TGTGCCAGCAGCCAACCGGGACTTTACGAGCAGTACTTC.

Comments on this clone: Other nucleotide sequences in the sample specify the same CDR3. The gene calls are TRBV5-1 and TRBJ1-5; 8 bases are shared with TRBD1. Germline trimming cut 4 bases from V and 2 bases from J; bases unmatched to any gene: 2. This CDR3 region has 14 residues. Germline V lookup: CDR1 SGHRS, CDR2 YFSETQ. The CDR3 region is CASSLTGGNQPQHF. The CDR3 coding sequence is TGCGCCAGCAGCCTGACAGGGGGCAATCAGCCCCAGCATTTT.

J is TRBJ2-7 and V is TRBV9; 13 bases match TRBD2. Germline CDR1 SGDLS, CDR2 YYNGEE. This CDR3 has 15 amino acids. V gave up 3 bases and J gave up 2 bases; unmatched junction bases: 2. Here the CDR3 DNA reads TGTGCCAGCAGCGGGGGACTAGCGGGAACCTACGAGCAGTACTTC. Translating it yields CASSGGLAGTYEQYF. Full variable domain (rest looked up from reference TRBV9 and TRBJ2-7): DSGVTQTPKHLITATGQRVTLRCSPRSGDLSVYWYQQSLDQGLQFLIQYYNGEERAKGNILERFSAQQFPDLHSELNLSSLELGDSALYFCASSGGLAGTYEQYFGPGTRLTVT.

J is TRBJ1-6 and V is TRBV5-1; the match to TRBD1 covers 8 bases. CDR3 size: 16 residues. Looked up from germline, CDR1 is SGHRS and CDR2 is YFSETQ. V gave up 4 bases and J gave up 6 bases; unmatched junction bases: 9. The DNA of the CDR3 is TGCGCCAGCAGCGCAGGACAGGGAGGGATTAATTCACCCCTCCACTTT. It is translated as CASSAGQGGINSPLHF.

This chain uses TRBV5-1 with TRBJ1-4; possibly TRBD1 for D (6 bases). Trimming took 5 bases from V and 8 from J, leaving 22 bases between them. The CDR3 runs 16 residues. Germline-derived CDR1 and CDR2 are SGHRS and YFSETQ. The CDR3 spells CASRTGGEGEGEKLFF. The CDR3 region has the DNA TGCGCCAGCAGAACTGGGGGCGAGGGGGAAGGCGAAAAACTGTTTTTT.

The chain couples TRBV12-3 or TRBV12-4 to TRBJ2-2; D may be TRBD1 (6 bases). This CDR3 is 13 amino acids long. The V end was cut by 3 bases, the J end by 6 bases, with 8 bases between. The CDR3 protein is CASSLDSAGELFF. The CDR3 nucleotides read TGTGCCAGCAGTTTGGACAGCGCCGGGGAGCTGTTTTTT.

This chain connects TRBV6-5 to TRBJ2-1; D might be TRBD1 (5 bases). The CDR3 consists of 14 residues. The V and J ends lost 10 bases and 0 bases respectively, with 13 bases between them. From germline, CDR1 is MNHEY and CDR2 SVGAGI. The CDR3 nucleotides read TGTGCCATCCGAACAGGAAGCTCCTACAATGAGCAGTTCTTC. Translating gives CAIRTGSSYNEQFF.

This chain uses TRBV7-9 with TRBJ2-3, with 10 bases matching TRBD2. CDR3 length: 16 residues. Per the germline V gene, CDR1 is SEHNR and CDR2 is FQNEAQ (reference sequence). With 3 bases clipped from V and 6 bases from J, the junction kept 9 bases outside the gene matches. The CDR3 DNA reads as TGTGCCAGCAGCTTTAAGGTGACTAGCGGGCGGGATACGCAGTATTTT. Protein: CASSFKVTSGRDTQYF.

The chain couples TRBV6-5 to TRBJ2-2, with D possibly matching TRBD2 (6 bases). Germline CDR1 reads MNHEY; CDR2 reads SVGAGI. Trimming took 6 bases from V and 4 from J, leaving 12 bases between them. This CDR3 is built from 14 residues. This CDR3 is CASRNQEGTGELFF. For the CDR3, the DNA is TGTGCCAGCAGAAACCAGGAGGGCACCGGGGAGCTGTTTTTT.

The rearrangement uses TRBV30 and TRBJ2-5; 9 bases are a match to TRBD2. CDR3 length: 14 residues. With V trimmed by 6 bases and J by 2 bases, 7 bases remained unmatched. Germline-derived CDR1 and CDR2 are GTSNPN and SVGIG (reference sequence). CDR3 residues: CACPGAGGQETQYF. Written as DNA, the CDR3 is TGTGCCTGCCCCGGAGCGGGAGGACAAGAGACCCAGTACTTC.

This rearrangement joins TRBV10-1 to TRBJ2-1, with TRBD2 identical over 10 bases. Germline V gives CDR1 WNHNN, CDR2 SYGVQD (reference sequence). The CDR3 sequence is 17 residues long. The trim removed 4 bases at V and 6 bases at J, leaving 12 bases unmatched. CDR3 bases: TGCGCCAGCAGTGGTCGCCCGCTAGCGGGGGACCTCAATGAGCAGTTCTTC. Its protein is CASSGRPLAGDLNEQFF.